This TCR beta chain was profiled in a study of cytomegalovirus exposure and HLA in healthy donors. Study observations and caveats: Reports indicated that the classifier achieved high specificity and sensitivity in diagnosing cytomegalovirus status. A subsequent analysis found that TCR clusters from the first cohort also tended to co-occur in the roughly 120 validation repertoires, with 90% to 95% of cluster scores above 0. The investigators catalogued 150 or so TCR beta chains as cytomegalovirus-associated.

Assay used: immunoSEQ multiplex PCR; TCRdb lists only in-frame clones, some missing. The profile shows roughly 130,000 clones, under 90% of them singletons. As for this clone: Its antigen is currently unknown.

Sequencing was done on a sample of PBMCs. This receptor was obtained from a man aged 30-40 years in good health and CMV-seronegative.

CDR3 protein: CASSLGTGGVWETQYF. In nucleotides, the CDR3 is TGTGCCAGCAGCTTGGGGACAGGGGGTGTGTGGGAGACCCAGTACTTC. The V and J genes are TRBV7-8 and TRBJ2-5; 11 bases match TRBD1. CDR3 size: 16 residues. V lost 3 bases to trimming and J lost 5 bases; unmatched junction nucleotides: 8. Germline CDR1 and CDR2: SGHVS and FQNEAQ.